The rows below give T cell receptor beta chains drawn from one sample of a study of technical replicates of blood from four donors. Method: immunoSEQ multiplex PCR; TCRdb's copy keeps in-frame clones and lacks some. Among 60,000 to 70,000 clones, approximately 83% were seen once, and the ten largest hold more than 4.5%. Material for sequencing was PBMCs. The receptors were gathered from a human donor in good health. Some clones in this sample may be carry-over from other donors' samples. CDR3s include the opening cysteine and the closing phenylalanine or tryptophan. D genes are given only for firm matches. Clone size is not always given. Where it is, it says once, few, many or a class for expanded clones.

TRBJ2-7,.,.,TRBV5-1,TGCGCCAGCAGCTCCAGACAGGGGAGGGACGAGCAGTACTTC,CASSSRQGRDEQYF
TRBJ2-1,TRBD2,.,TRBV5-1,TGCGCCAGCAGCGCGAGCGGGGGCTACAATGAGCAGTTCTTC,CASSASGGYNEQFF
TRBJ2-3,.,.,TRBV28,TGTGCCAGCAGTTTGCGGGCTAGCACAGATACGCAGTATTTT,CASSLRASTDTQYF
TRBJ2-2,TRBD2,.,TRBV7-2,TGTGCCAGCAGCCCCTTAGCGGGAGCGAACACCGGGGAGCTGTTTTTT,CASSPLAGANTGELFF
TRBJ2-7,.,.,TRBV2,TGTGCCAGCAGTGAAAGCCCCGTGGCCTACGAGCAGTACTTC,CASSESPVAYEQYF
TRBJ1-2,.,.,TRBV4-3,TGCGCCAGCAGCCAAGAATCGGGACGGGACTTCTATGGCTACACCTTC,CASSQESGRDFYGYTF
TRBJ2-5,TRBD2,few,TRBV6-1,TGTGCCAGCAGGGCCGGGACTAGGGAAGAGACCCAGTACTTC,CASRAGTREETQYF
TRBJ2-7,TRBD2,.,TRBV28,TGTGCCAGCAGTCCCGGACTAGCGGGAGACCAGCAGTACTTC,CASSPGLAGDQQYF
TRBJ2-6,.,.,TRBV5-6,TGTGCCAGCAGCCCTCGTAGACAGGCCAACGTCCTGACTTTC,CASSPRRQANVLTF
TRBJ2-7,.,.,TRBV5-1,TGCGCCAGCAGCCAGGACAGCTACGAGCAGTACTTC,CASSQDSYEQYF
TRBJ1-4,.,.,TRBV19,TGTGCCACCAGTAGACAGTACAATGAAAAACTGTTTTTT,CATSRQYNEKLFF
TRBJ2-7,.,.,TRBV11-3,TGTGCCAGCAGCCTCGACAGCTATTCCTACGAGCAGTACTTC,CASSLDSYSYEQYF
TRBJ1-2,.,.,TRBV19,TGTGCCAGTAGTGAGGGAACGTACTATGGCTACACCTTC,CASSEGTYYGYTF
TRBJ1-3,.,.,TRBV4-3,TGCGCCAGCAGCCAAGCGACAAGACAGGTCTTCTCTGGAAACACCATATATTTT,CASSQATRQVFSGNTIYF
TRBJ2-1,.,.,TRBV7-8,TGTGCCAGCAGGGTTGGAGTCCAATCCTACAATGAGCAGTTCTTC,CASRVGVQSYNEQFF
TRBJ2-2,.,.,TRBV7-9,TGTGCCAGCAGCTCCCTCCTTTACTCCGGGGAGCTGTTTTTT,CASSSLLYSGELFF
TRBJ2-7,TRBD1,once,TRBV6-1,TGTGCCAGCAGTGTATGGACAGGGGTGGTAGGCGAGCAGTACTTC,CASSVWTGVVGEQYF
TRBJ2-2,.,.,TRBV4-2,TGTGCCAGCAGCTCGTACACCGGGGAGCTGTTTTTT,CASSSYTGELFF
TRBJ1-2,.,.,TRBV7-3,TGTGCCAGCAGCTACCACTCAGGGGATGGCTACACCTTC,CASSYHSGDGYTF
TRBJ2-2,.,.,TRBV7-8,TGTGCCAGCAGCTTAGTGGCCGGACAGTTCGCCGGGGAGCTGTTTTTT,CASSLVAGQFAGELFF
TRBJ1-4,.,.,TRBV15,TGTGCCACCAGCAGAGATGGGGGGGCTAATGAAAAACTGTTTTTT,CATSRDGGANEKLFF
TRBJ2-1,TRBD2,.,TRBV5-1,TGCGCCAGCACACATAGCGGGGGGTACAATGAGCAGTTCTTC,CASTHSGGYNEQFF
TRBJ2-2,TRBD2,.,TRBV9,TGTGCCAGCAGCGGGCTAGCGGGAGAGGACGGGGAGCTGTTTTTT,CASSGLAGEDGELFF
TRBJ2-7,.,.,TRBV5-5,TGTGCCAGCAGCTTCGCCTACGAGCAGTACTTC,CASSFAYEQYF
TRBJ1-6,.,.,TRBV9,TGTGCCAGCAGCGTAGAAGGCAGGGGATTGGCACCCCTCCACTTT,CASSVEGRGLAPLHF
TRBJ1-3,TRBD1,.,TRBV5-4,TGTGCCAGCAGCACAGGGGGACCTCGCCCAAGCTCTGGAAACACCATATATTTT,CASSTGGPRPSSGNTIYF
TRBJ2-5,.,once,TRBV5-1,TGCGCCAGCAGCTTGGCCGGAGCGGCTCAAGAGACCCAGTACTTC,CASSLAGAAQETQYF
TRBJ1-1,.,.,TRBV4-2,TGTGCCAGCAGCCAAGATCGGGGGAACACTGAAGCTTTCTTT,CASSQDRGNTEAFF
TRBJ2-2,.,.,TRBV6-5,TGTGCCATCTCCCGTGGGGGGGCCGTCACCGGGGAGCTGTTTTTT,CAISRGGAVTGELFF
TRBJ2-5,TRBD2,.,TRBV18,TGTGCCAGCTCACTCCAGACTAGCGGCCAAGAGACCCAGTACTTC,CASSLQTSGQETQYF
TRBJ1-1,TRBD1,.,TRBV7-2,TGTGCCAGCAGCGGGACAGGGGGAGTGGGTGAAGCTTTCTTT,CASSGTGGVGEAFF
TRBJ2-2,TRBD1,.,TRBV7-2,TGTGCCAGCAGCTCCTGGGACAGGACGAACACCGGGGAGCTGTTTTTT,CASSSWDRTNTGELFF
TRBJ1-4,TRBD1,.,TRBV5-1,TGCGCCAGCAGCTTGGAGGTGGGACAGGGGATCGAAAAACTGTTTTTT,CASSLEVGQGIEKLFF
TRBJ1-2,.,.,TRBV5-5,TGTGCCAGCAGCTTGGCTCCGTCCTATGGCTACACCTTC,CASSLAPSYGYTF
TRBJ2-1,TRBD2,once,TRBV7-9,TGTGCCAGCAGCTTAAATAGCGGGAGCTCCTACAATGAGCAGTTCTTC,CASSLNSGSSYNEQFF
TRBJ2-1,TRBD2,.,TRBV6-6,TGTGCCAGCAGCTCGGGACTAGCGACCCACAATGAGCAGTTCTTC,CASSSGLATHNEQFF
TRBJ2-7,TRBD2,.,TRBV7-2,TGTGCCAGCAGCTTTCCAACCCCCCTAGCGGGAGAAGACGAGCAGTACTTC,CASSFPTPLAGEDEQYF
TRBJ2-2,TRBD2,.,TRBV4-3,TGCGCCAGCAGCCAGGAGCGGGAGAGAGGCACCGGGGAGCTGTTTTTT,CASSQERERGTGELFF
TRBJ2-3,TRBD2,.,TRBV5-1,TGCGCCAGCAGCTTGACCTCTCGGACTAGCGGGGGGGGGCTCACAGATACGCAGTATTTT,CASSLTSRTSGGGLTDTQYF
TRBJ2-1,.,.,TRBV4-2,TGTGCCAGCAGCGAAGCCGGTGGGGGCCTACCTCCTTCCAATGAGCAGTTCTTC,CASSEAGGGLPPSNEQFF
TRBJ2-5,TRBD2,.,TRBV5-6,TGTGCCAGCAGCTTCCGGGTAGCGGGACTTCAAGAGACCCAGTACTTC,CASSFRVAGLQETQYF
TRBJ2-7,TRBD1,.,TRBV5-8,TGTGCCAGCAGCCTAAGGACAGGGGGCGCGGTGCAGTACTTC,CASSLRTGGAVQYF
TRBJ1-2,.,.,TRBV5-5,TGTGCCAGCAGCGACCGATACAGGGATTCACCTGTAGGCTACACCTTC,CASSDRYRDSPVGYTF
TRBJ2-3,.,few,TRBV5-1,TGCGCCAGCAGCTGGTGGGGGGGGCGTTTCACAGATACGCAGTATTTT,CASSWWGGRFTDTQYF
TRBJ1-2,TRBD1,many,TRBV6-1,TGTGCCAGCAGTGAACTAGGGACAGGGACAAGTGGCTACACCTTC,CASSELGTGTSGYTF
TRBJ1-2,.,.,TRBV27,TGTGCCAGCAGTTCCAGGAACTATGGCTACACCTTC,CASSSRNYGYTF